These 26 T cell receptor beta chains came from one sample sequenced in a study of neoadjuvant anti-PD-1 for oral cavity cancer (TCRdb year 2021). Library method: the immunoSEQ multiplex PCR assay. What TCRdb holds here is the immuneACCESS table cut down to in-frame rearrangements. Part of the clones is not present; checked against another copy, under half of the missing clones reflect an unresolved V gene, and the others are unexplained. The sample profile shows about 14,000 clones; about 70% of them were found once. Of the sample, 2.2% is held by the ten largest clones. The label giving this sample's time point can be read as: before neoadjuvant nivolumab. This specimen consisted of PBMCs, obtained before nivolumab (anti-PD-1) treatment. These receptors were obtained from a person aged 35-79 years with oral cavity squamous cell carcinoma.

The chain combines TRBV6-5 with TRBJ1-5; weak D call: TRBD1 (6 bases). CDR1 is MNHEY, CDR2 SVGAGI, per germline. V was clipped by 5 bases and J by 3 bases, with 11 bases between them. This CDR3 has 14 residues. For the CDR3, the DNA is TGTGCCAGCAGTACGGACAGTCTCAATCAGCCCCAGCATTTT. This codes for CASSTDSLNQPQHF.

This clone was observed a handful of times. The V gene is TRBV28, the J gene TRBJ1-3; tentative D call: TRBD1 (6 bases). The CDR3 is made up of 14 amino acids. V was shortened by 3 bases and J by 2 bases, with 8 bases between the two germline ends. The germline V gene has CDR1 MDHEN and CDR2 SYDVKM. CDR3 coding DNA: TGTGCCAGCAGTTTCTACAGGGCTGGAAACACCATATATTTT. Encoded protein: CASSFYRAGNTIYF.

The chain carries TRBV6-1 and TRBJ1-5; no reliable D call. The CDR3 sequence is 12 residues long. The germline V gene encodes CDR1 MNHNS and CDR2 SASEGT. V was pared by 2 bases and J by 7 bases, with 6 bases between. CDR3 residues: CASSESTQPQHF. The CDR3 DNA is TGTGCCAGCAGTGAATCTACCCAGCCCCAGCATTTT.

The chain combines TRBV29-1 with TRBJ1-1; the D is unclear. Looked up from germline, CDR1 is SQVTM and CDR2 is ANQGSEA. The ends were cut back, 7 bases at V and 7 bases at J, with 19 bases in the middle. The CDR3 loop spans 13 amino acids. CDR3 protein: CSGTRLGTSEAFF. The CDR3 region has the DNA TGCAGCGGAACCCGCTTGGGAACGAGTGAAGCTTTCTTT. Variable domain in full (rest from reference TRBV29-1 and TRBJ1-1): SAVISQKPSRDICQRGTSLTIQCQVDSQVTMMFWYRQQPGQSLTLIATANQGSEATYESGFVIDKFPISRPNLTFSTLTVSNMSPEDSSIYLCSGTRLGTSEAFFGQGTRLTVV.

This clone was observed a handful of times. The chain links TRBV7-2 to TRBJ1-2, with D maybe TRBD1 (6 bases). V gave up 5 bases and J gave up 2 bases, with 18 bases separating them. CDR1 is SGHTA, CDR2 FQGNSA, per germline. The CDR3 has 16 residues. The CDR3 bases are TGTGCCAGCAGCCCCCGGCTGGGAAGGGGGAACTATGGCTACACCTTC. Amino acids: CASSPRLGRGNYGYTF. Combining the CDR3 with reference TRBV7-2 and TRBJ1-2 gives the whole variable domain GAGVSQSPSNKVTEKGKDVELRCDPISGHTALYWYRQSLGQGLEFLIYFQGNSAPDKSGLPSDRFSAERTGGSVSTLTIQRTQQEDSAVYLCASSPRLGRGNYGYTFGSGTRLTVV.

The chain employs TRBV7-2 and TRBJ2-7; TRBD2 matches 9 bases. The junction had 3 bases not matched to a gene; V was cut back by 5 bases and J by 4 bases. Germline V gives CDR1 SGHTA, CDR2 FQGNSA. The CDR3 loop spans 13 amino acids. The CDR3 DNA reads TGTGCCAGCAGCCCCAGCGGGAGGTACGAGCAGTACTTC. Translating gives CASSPSGRYEQYF. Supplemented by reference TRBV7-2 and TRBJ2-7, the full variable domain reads GAGVSQSPSNKVTEKGKDVELRCDPISGHTALYWYRQSLGQGLEFLIYFQGNSAPDKSGLPSDRFSAERTGGSVSTLTIQRTQQEDSAVYLCASSPSGRYEQYFGPGTRLTVT.

CDR3 in amino acids: CASSLGVQGTPLHF. CDR3 nucleotide sequence: TGTGCCAGCAGCTTGGGGGTACAGGGAACACCCCTCCACTTT. The chain links TRBV7-2 to TRBJ1-6, with D possibly being TRBD1 (6 bases). V gave up 3 bases and J gave up 11 bases, with 14 bases separating them. CDR1 is SGHTA, CDR2 FQGNSA, per germline. The length of the CDR3 is 14 residues.

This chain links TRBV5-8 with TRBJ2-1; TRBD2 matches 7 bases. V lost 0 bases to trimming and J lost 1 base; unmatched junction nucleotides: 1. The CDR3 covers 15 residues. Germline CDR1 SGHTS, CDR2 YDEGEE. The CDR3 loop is CASSLASGSYNEQFF. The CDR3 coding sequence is TGTGCCAGCAGCTTGGCTAGCGGTTCCTACAATGAGCAGTTCTTC. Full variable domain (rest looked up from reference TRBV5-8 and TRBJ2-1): EAGVTQSPTHLIKTRGQQATLRCSPISGHTSVYWYQQALGLGLQFLLWYDEGEERNRGNFPPRFSGRQFPNYSSELNVNALELEDSALYLCASSLASGSYNEQFFGPGTRLTVL.

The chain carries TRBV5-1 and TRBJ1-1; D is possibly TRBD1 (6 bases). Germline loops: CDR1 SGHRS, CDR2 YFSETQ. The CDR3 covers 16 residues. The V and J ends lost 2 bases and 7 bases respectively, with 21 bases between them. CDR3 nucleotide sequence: TGCGCCAGCAGCTTCCGACCGGGACAAGGGCTCAGTGAAGCTTTCTTT. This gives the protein CASSFRPGQGLSEAFF.

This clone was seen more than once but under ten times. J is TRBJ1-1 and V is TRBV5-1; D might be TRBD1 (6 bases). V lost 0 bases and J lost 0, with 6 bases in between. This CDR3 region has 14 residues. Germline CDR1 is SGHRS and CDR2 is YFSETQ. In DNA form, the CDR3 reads TGCGCCAGCAGCTTGGAGGGGGTGAACACTGAAGCTTTCTTT. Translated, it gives CASSLEGVNTEAFF.

The CDR3 spells CASSYAGTVYEQYF. In nucleotides, the CDR3 is TGTGCCAGCAGTTACGCTGGGACAGTCTACGAGCAGTACTTC. The chain carries TRBV6-5 and TRBJ2-7, with 7 positions matching TRBD1. Germline CDR1 is MNHEY and CDR2 is SVGAGI. The CDR3 is 14 amino acids. Unmatched junction bases numbered 4, after V lost 2 bases and J lost 3 bases.

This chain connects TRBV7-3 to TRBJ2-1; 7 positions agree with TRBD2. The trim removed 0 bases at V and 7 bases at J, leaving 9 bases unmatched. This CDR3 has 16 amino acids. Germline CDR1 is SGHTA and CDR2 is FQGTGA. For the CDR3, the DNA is TGTGCCAGCAGCTTAACGGGGAGCGGGGCCGTTAATGAGCAGTTCTTC. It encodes CASSLTGSGAVNEQFF.

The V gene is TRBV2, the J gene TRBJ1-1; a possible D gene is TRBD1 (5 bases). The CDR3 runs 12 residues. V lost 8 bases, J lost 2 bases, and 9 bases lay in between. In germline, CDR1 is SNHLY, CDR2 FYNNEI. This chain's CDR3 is CASRGDNTEAFF. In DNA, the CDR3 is TGTGCCAGCCGAGGGGACAACACTGAAGCTTTCTTT.

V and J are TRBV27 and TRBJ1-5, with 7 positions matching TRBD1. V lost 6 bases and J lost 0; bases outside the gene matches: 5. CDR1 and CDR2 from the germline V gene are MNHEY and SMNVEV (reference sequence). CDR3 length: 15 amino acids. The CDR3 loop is CASRPGQVSNQPQHF. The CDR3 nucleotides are TGTGCCAGCAGACCTGGACAGGTTAGCAATCAGCCCCAGCATTTT.

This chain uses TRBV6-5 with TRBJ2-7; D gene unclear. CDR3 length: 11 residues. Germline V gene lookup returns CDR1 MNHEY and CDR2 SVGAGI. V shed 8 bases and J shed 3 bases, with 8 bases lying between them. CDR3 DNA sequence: TGTGCCAGCGGCGCGAGCTACGAGCAGTACTTC. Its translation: CASGASYEQYF.

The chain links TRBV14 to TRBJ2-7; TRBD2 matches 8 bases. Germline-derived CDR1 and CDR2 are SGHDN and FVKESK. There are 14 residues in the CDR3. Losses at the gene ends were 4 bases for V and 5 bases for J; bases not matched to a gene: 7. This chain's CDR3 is CASSPGGSGNEQYF. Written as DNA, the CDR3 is TGTGCCAGCAGCCCGGGGGGGAGCGGGAACGAGCAGTACTTC.

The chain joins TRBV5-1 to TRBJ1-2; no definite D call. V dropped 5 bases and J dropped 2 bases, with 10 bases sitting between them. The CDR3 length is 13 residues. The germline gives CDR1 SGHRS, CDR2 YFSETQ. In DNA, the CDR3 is TGCGCCAGCAGACCCACTCTGAACTATGGCTACACCTTC. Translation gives CASRPTLNYGYTF.

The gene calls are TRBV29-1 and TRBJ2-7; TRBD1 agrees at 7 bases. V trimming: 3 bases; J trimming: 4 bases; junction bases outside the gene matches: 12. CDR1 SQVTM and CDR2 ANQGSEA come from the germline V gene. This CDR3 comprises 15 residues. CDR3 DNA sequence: TGCAGCGTTGAGGGGATGGGACAGAAAAATTACGAGCAGTACTTC. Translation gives CSVEGMGQKNYEQYF.

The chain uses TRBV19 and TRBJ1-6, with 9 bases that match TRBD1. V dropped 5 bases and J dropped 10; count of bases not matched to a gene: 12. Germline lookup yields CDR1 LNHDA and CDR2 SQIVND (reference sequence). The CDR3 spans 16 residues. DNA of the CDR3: TGTGCCAGTAGTGCAGGTGCGACAGGGGGGGACTCACCCCTCCACTTT. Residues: CASSAGATGGDSPLHF.

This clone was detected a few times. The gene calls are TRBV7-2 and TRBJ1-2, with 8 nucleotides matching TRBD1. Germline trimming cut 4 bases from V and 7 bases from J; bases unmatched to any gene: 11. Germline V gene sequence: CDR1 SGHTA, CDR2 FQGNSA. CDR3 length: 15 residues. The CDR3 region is CASSSREGRGLGYTF. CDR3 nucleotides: TGTGCCAGCAGCTCCCGGGAAGGCAGGGGGCTTGGCTACACCTTC.

CDR3 residues: CASSERRGGNSPLHF. CDR3 DNA sequence: TGTGCCAGCAGTGAACGAAGGGGTGGTAATTCACCCCTCCACTTT. The V call is TRBV2, the J call TRBJ1-6; D is perhaps TRBD1 (5 bases). Trimming cost V 2 bases and J 6 bases, with 11 bases left between them. CDR1 and CDR2 from the germline V gene are SNHLY and FYNNEI. The CDR3 extends over 15 amino acids. Based on the CDR3 plus reference TRBV2 and TRBJ1-6, the full variable domain is EPEVTQTPSHQVTQMGQEVILRCVPISNHLYFYWYRQILGQKVEFLVSFYNNEISEKSEIFDDQFSVERPDGSNFTLKIRSTKLEDSAMYFCASSERRGGNSPLHFGNGTRLTVT.

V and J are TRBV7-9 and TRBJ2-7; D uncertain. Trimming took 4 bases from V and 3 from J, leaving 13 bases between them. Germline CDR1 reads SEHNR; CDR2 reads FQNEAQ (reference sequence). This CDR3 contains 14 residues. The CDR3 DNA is TGTGCCAGCAGCTCTCCGACACTCTACTACGAGCAGTACTTC. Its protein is CASSSPTLYYEQYF.

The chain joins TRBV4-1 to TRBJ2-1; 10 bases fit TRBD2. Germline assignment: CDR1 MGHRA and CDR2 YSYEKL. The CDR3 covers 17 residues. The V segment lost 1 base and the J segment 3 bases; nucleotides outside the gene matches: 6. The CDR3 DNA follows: TGCGCCAGCAGCCAAGCCCCGGCTAGCGGGAGCTACAATGAGCAGTTCTTC. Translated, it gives CASSQAPASGSYNEQFF.

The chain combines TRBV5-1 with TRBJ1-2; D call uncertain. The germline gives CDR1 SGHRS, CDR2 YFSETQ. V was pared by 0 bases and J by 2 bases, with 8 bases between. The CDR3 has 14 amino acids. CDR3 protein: CASSLGNPNYGYTF. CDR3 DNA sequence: TGCGCCAGCAGCTTGGGCAACCCCAACTATGGCTACACCTTC.

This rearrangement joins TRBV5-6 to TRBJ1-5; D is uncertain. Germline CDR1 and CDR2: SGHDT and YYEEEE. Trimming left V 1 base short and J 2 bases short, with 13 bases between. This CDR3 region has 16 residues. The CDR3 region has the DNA TGTGCCAGCAGCTTGTTTCGGTTGCGGGGCAATCAGCCCCAGCATTTT. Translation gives CASSLFRLRGNQPQHF.

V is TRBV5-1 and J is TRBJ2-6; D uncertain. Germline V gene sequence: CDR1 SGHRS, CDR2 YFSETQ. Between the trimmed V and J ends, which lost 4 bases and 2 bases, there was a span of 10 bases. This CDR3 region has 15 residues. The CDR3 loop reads CASSPDPTGANVLTF. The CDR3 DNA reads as TGCGCCAGCAGCCCCGATCCCACTGGGGCCAACGTCCTGACTTTC.